This TCR beta chain was captured by sequencing in a study of T-cell memory formation after mild COVID-19. Study-wide findings and caveats: Researchers report contracting CD4+ clones mostly in CM and EM, with CD8+ clones in EMRA.

5'RACE primed from the constant segment yielded TCR alpha and TCR beta cDNA libraries bearing sample barcodes and UMIs. One entry per CDR3 protein, called by TCRdb with MiXCR from the 5' RACE reads. The data show 150,000 to 200,000 distinct CDR3 sequences, with around 20% seen just once and under 4.5% held by the top ten. With regard to this clonotype: Its antigen is not identified.

CDR3 length: 15 residues. V lost 6 bases and J lost 0, with 9 bases in between. Input material: PBMCs or a T cell subset sorted from them (not recorded which). The source is a man between 18 and 29 years old who had mild COVID-19 (a few samples of this study predate the infection). Cell type and time point are not known. The chain joins TRBV12-3 or TRBV12-4 to TRBJ1-6; tentatively, D is TRBD1 (5 bases). In nucleotides, the CDR3 is TGTGCCAGCAGGGGGACTATCTCCTATAATTCACCCCTCCACTTT. Amino acids: CASRGTISYNSPLHF.